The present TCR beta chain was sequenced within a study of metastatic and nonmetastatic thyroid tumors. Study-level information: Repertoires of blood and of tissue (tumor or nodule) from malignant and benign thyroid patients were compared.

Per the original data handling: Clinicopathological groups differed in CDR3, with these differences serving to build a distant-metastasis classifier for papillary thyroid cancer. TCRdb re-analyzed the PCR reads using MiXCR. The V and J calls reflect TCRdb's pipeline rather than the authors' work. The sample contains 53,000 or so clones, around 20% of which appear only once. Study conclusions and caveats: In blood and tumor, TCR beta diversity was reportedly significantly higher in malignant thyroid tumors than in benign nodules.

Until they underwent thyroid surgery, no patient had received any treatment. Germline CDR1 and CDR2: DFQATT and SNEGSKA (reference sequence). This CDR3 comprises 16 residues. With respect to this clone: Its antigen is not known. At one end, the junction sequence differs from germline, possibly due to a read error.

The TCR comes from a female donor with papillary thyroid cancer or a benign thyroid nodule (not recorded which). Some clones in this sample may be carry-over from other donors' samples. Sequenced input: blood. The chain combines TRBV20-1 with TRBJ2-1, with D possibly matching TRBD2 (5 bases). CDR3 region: CSARVHLSGSYNAQFF. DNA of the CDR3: TGCAGTGCTAGAGTCCACCTGAGCGGATCCTACAATGCGCAGTTCTTC.